This T cell receptor (beta chain) was found in a study of radiation and T cells in renal cell carcinoma. Time point reported: baseline pretreatment blood. Described treatment: 15 Gy SBRT to primary tumor, nephrectomy 4 weeks later. Germline assignment: CDR1 SNHLY and CDR2 FYNNEI. The V and J ends lost 6 bases and 3 bases, in that order; junction bases with no gene match: 10. CDR3 size: 15 residues. Produced via immunoSEQ multiplex PCR; TCRdb's table is partial and in-frame only. The sample has 130,000 to 150,000 clones, 70% to 90% seen once. This material consisted of blood, taken from a patient whose treatment included radiotherapy and nephrectomy. This receptor was identified in a woman aged 50 to 60 with renal cell carcinoma. This rearrangement joins TRBV2 to TRBJ2-7; 8 nucleotides align to TRBD1. The CDR3 DNA reads as TGTGCCAGCAGGCAAGGACAGGGTAGGAACTACGAGCAGTACTTC. This gives the protein CASRQGQGRNYEQYF.